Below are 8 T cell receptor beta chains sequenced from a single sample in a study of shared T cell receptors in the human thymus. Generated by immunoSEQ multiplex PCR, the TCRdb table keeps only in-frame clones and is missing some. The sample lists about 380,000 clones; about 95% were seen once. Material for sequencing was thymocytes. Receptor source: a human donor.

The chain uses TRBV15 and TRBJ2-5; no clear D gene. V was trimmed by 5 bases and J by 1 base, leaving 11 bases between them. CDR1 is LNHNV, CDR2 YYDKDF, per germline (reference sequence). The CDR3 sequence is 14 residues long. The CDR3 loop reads CATSPLGRQETQYF. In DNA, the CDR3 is TGTGCCACCAGCCCCCTTGGACGCCAAGAGACCCAGTACTTC.

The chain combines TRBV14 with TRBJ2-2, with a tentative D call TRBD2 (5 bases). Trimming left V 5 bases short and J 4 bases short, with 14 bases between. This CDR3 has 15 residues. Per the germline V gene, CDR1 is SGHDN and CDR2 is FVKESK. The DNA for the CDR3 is TGTGCCAGCAGCACCGAAAAGGACTTCACCGGGGAGCTGTTTTTT. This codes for CASSTEKDFTGELFF.

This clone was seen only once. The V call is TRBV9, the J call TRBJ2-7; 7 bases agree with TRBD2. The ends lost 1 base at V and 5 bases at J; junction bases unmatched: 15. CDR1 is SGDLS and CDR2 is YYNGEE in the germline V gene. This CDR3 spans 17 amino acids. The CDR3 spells CASSVSPFQRGPDEQYF. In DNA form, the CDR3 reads TGTGCCAGCAGCGTATCTCCCTTCCAGCGGGGCCCCGACGAGCAGTACTTC.

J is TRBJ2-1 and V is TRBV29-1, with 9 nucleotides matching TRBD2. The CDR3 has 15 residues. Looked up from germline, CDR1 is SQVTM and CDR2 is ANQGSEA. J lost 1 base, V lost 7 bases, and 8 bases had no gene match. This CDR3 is CSGDGLAGSYNEQFF. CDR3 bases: TGCAGCGGGGATGGGCTAGCGGGATCCTACAATGAGCAGTTCTTC.

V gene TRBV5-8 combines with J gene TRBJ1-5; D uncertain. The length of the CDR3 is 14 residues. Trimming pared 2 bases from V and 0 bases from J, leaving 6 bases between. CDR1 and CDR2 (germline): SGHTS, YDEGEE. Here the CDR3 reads CASSLLRSNQPQHF. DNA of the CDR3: TGTGCCAGCAGCTTATTGCGTAGCAATCAGCCCCAGCATTTT.

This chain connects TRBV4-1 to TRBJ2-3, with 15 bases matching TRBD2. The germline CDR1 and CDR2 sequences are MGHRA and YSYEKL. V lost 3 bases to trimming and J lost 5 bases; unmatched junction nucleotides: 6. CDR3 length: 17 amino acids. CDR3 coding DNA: TGCGCCAGCAGCCACCTCGGACTAGCGGGAGGGAGAGATACGCAGTATTTT. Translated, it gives CASSHLGLAGGRDTQYF.

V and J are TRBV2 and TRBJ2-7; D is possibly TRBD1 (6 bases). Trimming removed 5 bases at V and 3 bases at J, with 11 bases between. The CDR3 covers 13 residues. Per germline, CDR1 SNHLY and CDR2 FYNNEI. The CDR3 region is CASSPDRYYEQYF. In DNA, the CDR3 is TGTGCCAGCAGTCCCGACAGGTACTACGAGCAGTACTTC. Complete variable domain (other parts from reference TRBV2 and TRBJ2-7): EPEVTQTPSHQVTQMGQEVILRCVPISNHLYFYWYRQILGQKVEFLVSFYNNEISEKSEIFDDQFSVERPDGSNFTLKIRSTKLEDSAMYFCASSPDRYYEQYFGPGTRLTVT.

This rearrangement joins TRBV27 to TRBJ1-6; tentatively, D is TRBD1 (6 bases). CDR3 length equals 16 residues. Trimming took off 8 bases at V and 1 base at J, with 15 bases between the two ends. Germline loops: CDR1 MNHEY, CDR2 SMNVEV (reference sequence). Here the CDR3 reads CASSRGGRSYNSPLHF. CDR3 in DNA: TGTGCCAGCTCTAGGGGGGGCAGGTCCTATAATTCACCCCTCCACTTT.